A selection of T cell receptor beta chains follows, all from one sample in a study of blood T cells in healthy people across ages. TCRdb recomputed calls from the 5' RACE reads with MiXCR, one row per CDR3 protein. The sample comprises some 1.5 million distinct CDR3 sequences, 25% to 30% of which are singletons, and roughly 8% rests with the top ten. Sequenced: blood. These receptors came from a woman in her 30s in good health. Each CDR3 is given with its conserved first and last residue. A D gene is named only where the DNA matches it firmly. Size is omitted from some rows. Given values are once, few, many or a class for expanded clones.

d_call | j_call | clone_size | v_call | cdr3_nt | cdr3_aa
TRBD1 | TRBJ2-1 | . | TRBV10-2 | TGCGCCAGCAGGGGGCAACCGGGACAGCCGCCCCGGGGTGAGCAGTTCTTC | CASRGQPGQPPRGEQFF
. | TRBJ1-1 | few | TRBV7-2 | TGTGCCAGCAGCTTAGACAGAGACAGCGGGGCTTTCTTT | CASSLDRDSGAFF
. | TRBJ2-5 | few | TRBV5-1 | TGCGCCAGCAGCTTTACGTCGGCGGGGCTTGGGGAGACCCAGTACTTC | CASSFTSAGLGETQYF
. | TRBJ1-1 | few | TRBV7-2 | TGTGCCAGCAGACGAGGGCAGGTGAGGACTGAAGCTTTCTTT | CASRRGQVRTEAFF
. | TRBJ1-5 | many | TRBV7-6 | TGTGCCAGCAGCTTATGGGCAGGGATTAGCAATCAGCCCCAGCATTTT | CASSLWAGISNQPQHF
. | TRBJ1-3 | . | TRBV15 | TGTGCCACCAGCAGAGAGGGACCAGGGCACTCTGGAAACACCATATATTTT | CATSREGPGHSGNTIYF
. | TRBJ1-1 | . | TRBV20-1 | TGCAGGGCCCAGACCGGGAACACCGAAGCTTTCTTT | CRAQTGNTEAFF
. | TRBJ2-3 | . | TRBV5-1 | TGCGCCAGCAGCCCAGAGGGGACGAATACGCAGTATTTT | CASSPEGTNTQYF
TRBD2 | TRBJ2-3 | few | TRBV27 | TGTGCCAGCAACTCCCGTAGCGGGGGGGCCGGGAGGAAGGGTACGCAGTATTTT | CASNSRSGGAGRKGTQYF
. | TRBJ1-5 | few | TRBV5-1 | TGCGCCAGCAGCCCCGGAGGGCCAGAGCCCCAGCATTTT | CASSPGGPEPQHF
. | TRBJ2-5 | . | TRBV7-8 | TGTGCTAGCAGCATTGGGCAGGGGGGAGGGAGAAAGACCCAGTACTTC | CASSIGQGGGRKTQYF
. | TRBJ1-2 | . | TRBV6-1 | TGTGCCCTGCGGGGATCCGGGTATGGCTACACCTTC | CALRGSGYGYTF
. | TRBJ1-1 | . | TRBV7-8 | TGTGCCAGCAGGCATAACAGGGCCTTGAACACTGAAGCTTTCTTT | CASRHNRALNTEAFF
. | TRBJ2-5 | . | TRBV9 | . | CASSVASGTGGEYF
TRBD1 | TRBJ1-2 | . | TRBV7-2 | TGTGCCAGCAGCCCCTACTCCGGGACAGGGGGCTTGGGCTATGGCTACACCTTC | CASSPYSGTGGLGYGYTF
TRBD2 | TRBJ2-3 | once | TRBV7-9 | TGTGCCGGCAGCACACTAGCGGGAGATGGTACGCAGTATTTT | CAGSTLAGDGTQYF
TRBD1 | TRBJ1-2 | many | TRBV3-1 | TGTGCCAGCAGTCAGGACAGGCCCTATGGCTACACCTTC | CASSQDRPYGYTF
. | TRBJ2-3 | few | TRBV20-1 | TGCAGTGCTAGAGGACAGGTCGTAGATACGCAGTATTTT | CSARGQVVDTQYF
. | TRBJ2-1 | . | TRBV9 | TGTGCCAGCACCCCAGGGGGGTCGTCACCCTACAATGAGCAGTTCTTC | CASTPGGSSPYNEQFF
. | TRBJ2-5 | . | TRBV24-1 | TGTGCCACCAGTGACCCAATCCGGGACAAGAGCGAGACCCAGTACTTC | CATSDPIRDKSETQYF
TRBD2 | TRBJ2-1 | many | TRBV14 | TGTGCCAGCAGTCCCGGGACTAGCGGAATCGGCGAGCAGTTCTTC | CASSPGTSGIGEQFF
TRBD1 | TRBJ2-7 | few | TRBV6-5 | TGTGCCAGCAGTTACTCGAGGTTTGCGGGACAGGGTTCTAGTGAGCAGTACTTC | CASSYSRFAGQGSSEQYF
TRBD2 | TRBJ2-1 | . | TRBV5-1 | TGCGCCAGCAGCTTGGTCGGGGGGGCGCTTAGCAATGAGCAGTTCTTC | CASSLVGGALSNEQFF
. | TRBJ2-6 | . | TRBV7-9 | TGTGCCAGCAGCTTCGGGACTGATGGGGTCAACGTCCTGACTTTC | CASSFGTDGVNVLTF
TRBD1 | TRBJ2-7 | few | TRBV2 | TGTGCCAGCAGGGAGACAGGGGCCTCCTTTTACGAGCAGTACTTC | CASRETGASFYEQYF
. | TRBJ2-3 | . | TRBV3-1 | TGTGCCAGCAGCCAACTCCCTAGCACAGATACGCAGTATTTT | CASSQLPSTDTQYF
. | TRBJ1-3 | . | TRBV19 | TGTGCCAGCCAGTCTGGAAACACCATATATTTT | CASQSGNTIYF
. | TRBJ2-7 | many | TRBV29-1 | TGCAGCGTCGTCTCAGACAGCGTTTTTGACGAGCAGTACTTC | CSVVSDSVFDEQYF
TRBD2 | TRBJ2-5 | . | TRBV9 | TGTGCCAGCAGCGTAGCCGAGGGACTAGCCGCCCAGACCCAGTACTTC | CASSVAEGLAAQTQYF
. | TRBJ2-4 | . | TRBV7-9 | TGTGCCAGCAGCCCAGGCCCAGAGACGATCATTCAGTACTTC | CASSPGPETIIQYF
TRBD2 | TRBJ2-1 | . | TRBV29-1 | TGCAGCGTCCGTCTAGCGGGCTCCTACAATGAGCAGTTCTTC | CSVRLAGSYNEQFF
. | TRBJ2-5 | many | TRBV29-1 | TGCAGCGCGGGACTCCAGGAGATAAAGTTCCAAGAGACCCAGTACTTC | CSAGLQEIKFQETQYF
. | TRBJ2-5 | . | TRBV5-1 | TGCGCCAGCAGCTTGGCCGGGCCGGGGTCCCAAGAGACCCAGTACTTC | CASSLAGPGSQETQYF
. | TRBJ2-7 | . | TRBV5-1 | TGCGCCAGCACTCAGGGTGGTACCTACGAGCAGTACTTC | CASTQGGTYEQYF
. | TRBJ2-3 | . | TRBV24-1 | TGTGCCACCAGCGGGAGCATCACAGATACGCAGTATTTT | CATSGSITDTQYF
TRBD2 | TRBJ2-3 | few | TRBV6-6 | TGTGCCAGCAGAACCCCCTCGGGGCGGGGGAGCACAGATACGCAGTATTTT | CASRTPSGRGSTDTQYF
TRBD1 | TRBJ1-1 | . | TRBV12-3/TRBV12-4 | TGTGCCAGCAGTTTCCGACAGGGAGTGAACACTGAAGCTTTCTTT | CASSFRQGVNTEAFF
. | TRBJ2-1 | many | TRBV20-1 | TGCAGTGCTGGGGGGGCGGGGCGCAATGAGCAGTTCTTC | CSAGGAGRNEQFF
. | TRBJ2-7 | . | TRBV20-1 | TGCAGTGCTCCCCGGGACAATAACAATGAGCAGTACTTC | CSAPRDNNNEQYF
TRBD1 | TRBJ1-5 | few | TRBV12-3/TRBV12-4 | TGTGCCAGCACCTTGAGGCCAGGGGGCGCGTATCAGCCCCAGCATTTT | CASTLRPGGAYQPQHF
TRBD1 | TRBJ1-5 | . | TRBV20-1 | TGCAGTGCTAGTCAGGGGGGACTGATGGGCAATCAGCCCCAGCATTTT | CSASQGGLMGNQPQHF
. | TRBJ1-4 | few | TRBV7-9 | TGTGCCAGCAGCCCGGACCATTCTAATGAAAAACTGTTTTTT | CASSPDHSNEKLFF
TRBD2 | TRBJ2-7 | . | TRBV7-9 | TGTGCCAGCAGCTCGGGGGGGAGCTGCGAGCAGTACTTC | CASSSGGSCEQYF
. | TRBJ2-5 | . | TRBV5-1 | TGCGCCAGCAGTTCGGCGATGGGGGACGGGGGACTCCAAGAGACCCAGTACTTC | CASSSAMGDGGLQETQYF
. | TRBJ2-7 | few | TRBV7-9 | TGTGCCAGCAGCCTCTACGACAAAAATGAGCAGTACTTC | CASSLYDKNEQYF
TRBD2 | TRBJ2-1 | many | TRBV28 | TGTGCCAGCAGCGGGAGGGGGGATGAGCAGTTCTTC | CASSGRGDEQFF
. | TRBJ2-3 | . | TRBV24-1 | TGTGCCACCAGTGACCCCGGCGCCACTAGCACAGATACGCAGTATTTT | CATSDPGATSTDTQYF